The 20 T cell receptor beta chains listed next were all sequenced from one sample in a study of blood T cells in healthy people across ages. Primed by a sample-barcoded 5' primer and a J-beta primer mix, a second PCR proceeded for 7 to 11 cycles. MiXCR, applied by TCRdb to the 5' RACE reads, yields one record per CDR3 protein. The table has roughly 680,000 distinct CDR3 sequences, approximately 52% seen once. The material sequenced was blood. These receptor sequences come from a woman older than 75 in good health.

In this sample, this clonotype turned up many times. This sequence joins TRBV7-2 and TRBJ2-1; 8 positions agree with TRBD1. The CDR3 sequence is 15 residues long. Germline assignment: CDR1 SGHTA and CDR2 FQGNSA. Trimming took 5 bases from V and 4 from J; bases not matched to a gene: 7. CDR3 amino acids: CASSIGTGRYNEQFF. In DNA, the CDR3 is TGTGCCAGCAGCATCGGGACAGGACGTTACAATGAGCAGTTCTTC.

This clonotype was recorded at least ten times. The genes are TRBV29-1 and TRBJ2-5; maybe TRBD1 (5 bases). Trimming stripped 6 bases from V and 4 bases from J, with 12 bases between. Germline V lookup: CDR1 SQVTM, CDR2 ANQGSEA. The CDR3 is 12 residues long. This CDR3 reads CSVYRGRETQYF. CDR3 coding DNA: TGCAGCGTGTATAGGGGCCGAGAGACCCAGTACTTC.

CDR3 nucleotides: TGTGCCAGCAGCCAAACTAGCGGAATCTACAATGAGCAGTTCTTC. Protein sequence: CASSQTSGIYNEQFF. The chain recombines TRBV7-2 with TRBJ2-1; 8 nucleotides line up with TRBD2. CDR3 length equals 15 residues. Germline trimming cut 5 bases from V and 3 bases from J; bases unmatched to any gene: 6. Germline CDR1 reads SGHTA; CDR2 reads FQGNSA.

This clonotype appeared many times. The rearrangement uses TRBV11-2 and TRBJ1-1; D may be TRBD1 (5 bases). V was cut by 5 bases and J by 7 bases, with 14 bases left in between. Per the germline V gene, CDR1 is SGHAT and CDR2 is FQNNGV. The CDR3 has 13 amino acids. Here the CDR3 reads CASSELGDGEAFF. CDR3 DNA sequence: TGTGCCAGCAGCGAGCTGGGGGACGGTGAAGCTTTCTTT.

This clonotype was seen many times. The V gene is TRBV3-1, the J gene TRBJ2-3; a possible D gene is TRBD2 (7 bases). Trimming removed 5 bases at V and 2 bases at J, with 17 bases between. The germline gives CDR1 LGHDT, CDR2 YNNKEL (reference sequence). This CDR3 spans 16 amino acids. The CDR3: CASSSQNGGPTDTQYF. DNA of the CDR3: TGTGCCAGCAGCTCCCAGAACGGGGGGCCCACAGATACGCAGTATTTT.

This clonotype was seen repeatedly, ten times or more. The CDR3 DNA follows: TGCGCCAGCAGGTTCCCACTAGCTGATTCCTACAATGAGCAGTTCTTC. Translating gives CASRFPLADSYNEQFF. The genes are TRBV5-1 and TRBJ2-1; perhaps TRBD2 as D (6 bases). CDR3 length equals 16 residues. Germline V CDR1 and CDR2: SGHRS, YFSETQ. Trimming shortened V by 5 bases and J by 1 base, and 16 bases separated the two germline ends.

This rearrangement joins TRBV28 to TRBJ2-7; D possibly corresponds to TRBD1 (6 bases). The CDR3 spans 16 residues. The germline V and J ends were trimmed by 2 bases and 2 bases, with 16 bases remaining between them. Germline lookup yields CDR1 MDHEN and CDR2 SYDVKM. CDR3 amino acids: CASSLNRDTSTYEQYF. DNA of the CDR3: TGTGCCAGCAGTTTAAACAGGGATACCTCTACCTACGAGCAGTACTTC.

This clonotype was counted many times. V usage is TRBV5-1 and J usage is TRBJ2-1; the match to TRBD1 covers 8 bases. The CDR3 is 13 residues long. CDR1 is SGHRS and CDR2 is YFSETQ in the germline V gene. J gave up 9 bases and V 0 bases, and 2 bases lay outside the gene matches. CDR3 DNA sequence: TGCGCCAGCAGCTTGGCGCAGGGGGCTGAGCAGTTCTTC. Translation gives CASSLAQGAEQFF.

The chain uses TRBV4-2 and TRBJ2-7, with D possibly TRBD2 on 5 matching bases. CDR1 LGHNA and CDR2 YNFKEQ come from the germline V gene. This CDR3 region has 16 residues. Trimming took 0 bases from V and 5 from J, leaving 17 bases between them. CDR3 nucleotides: TGTGCCAGCAGCCAAGATACGTCGGGGAACACCCACGAGCAGTACTTC. Residues: CASSQDTSGNTHEQYF.

The chain combines TRBV10-3 with TRBJ2-7; 8 nucleotides match TRBD1. Germline CDR1 is ENHRY and CDR2 is SYGVKD. The trim removed 3 bases at V and 4 bases at J, leaving 5 bases unmatched. This CDR3 has 14 residues. The CDR3 bases are TGTGCCATCAGTGACGGACAGGGCCGATACGAGCAGTACTTC. Translating it yields CAISDGQGRYEQYF.

This chain joins TRBV20-1 and TRBJ2-1, with TRBD1 matching 9 bases. The J call is doubtful: the DNA matches TRBJ2-7 better. The CDR3 has 14 residues. CDR1 is DFQATT, CDR2 SNEGSKA, per germline (reference sequence). CDR3 protein: CSATPYNRGHEQYF. Written as DNA, the CDR3 is TGCAGTGCTACGCCATATAACAGGGGGCACGAGCAGTACTTC.

V usage is TRBV29-1 and J usage is TRBJ2-1, with 11 bases identical to TRBD2. Per the germline V gene, CDR1 is SQVTM and CDR2 is ANQGSEA. This CDR3 has 16 amino acids. J gave up 0 bases and V 1 base, and 2 bases lay outside the gene matches. The CDR3 reads CSVEAGTSGSYNEQFF. The CDR3 bases are TGCAGCGTTGAAGCCGGGACTAGCGGCTCCTACAATGAGCAGTTCTTC.

This clonotype was seen ten or more times. This sequence joins TRBV27 and TRBJ2-7, with a possible D match to TRBD2 (6 bases). Germline-derived CDR1 and CDR2 are MNHEY and SMNVEV (reference sequence). V lost 0 bases and J 3 bases, leaving 12 bases between the germline ends. This CDR3 spans 15 amino acids. The CDR3 loop reads CASSLSLGGIYEQYF. The CDR3 coding sequence is TGTGCCAGCAGTTTATCCCTGGGCGGGATCTACGAGCAGTACTTC.

This clonotype was found many times. This chain joins TRBV5-1 and TRBJ1-2; unclear D gene. The V gene's germline CDR1 is SGHRS and CDR2 YFSETQ. V lost 2 bases to trimming and J lost 0 bases, with 8 bases between them. CDR3 size: 14 residues. For the CDR3, the DNA is TGCGCCAGCAGCTTATCCGCAGCTAACTATGGCTACACCTTC. Translation: CASSLSAANYGYTF. Supplemented by reference TRBV5-1 and TRBJ1-2, the full variable domain reads KAGVTQTPRYLIKTRGQQVTLSCSPISGHRSVSWYQQTPGQGLQFLFEYFSETQRNKGNFPGRFSGRQFSNSRSEMNVSTLELGDSALYLCASSLSAANYGYTFGSGTRLTVV.

This clonotype has a single count. The chain joins TRBV27 to TRBJ1-5; D is possibly TRBD1 (6 bases). Trimming pared 5 bases from V and 7 bases from J, leaving 15 bases between. The CDR3 spans 14 residues. Germline CDR1 and CDR2: MNHEY and SMNVEV (reference sequence). CDR3 loop: CASSHGGAGQPQHF. The DNA for the CDR3 is TGTGCCAGCAGTCACGGGGGGGCAGGGCAGCCCCAGCATTTT.

This clonotype was observed a handful of times. The genes are TRBV6-1 and TRBJ2-6, with 8 bases matching TRBD1. The CDR3 runs to 17 residues. V trimming: 2 bases; J trimming: 2 bases; junction bases outside the gene matches: 5. Germline V gives CDR1 MNHNS, CDR2 SASEGT. In DNA, the CDR3 is TGTGCCAGCAGTGAAATTCCAGGGGGCGCTGGGGCCAACGTCCTGACTTTC. Translation gives CASSEIPGGAGANVLTF.

This rearrangement joins TRBV2 to TRBJ2-1; 8 bases align to TRBD2. The V gene's germline CDR1 is SNHLY and CDR2 FYNNEI. Trimming took 5 bases from V and 4 from J; bases not matched to a gene: 10. CDR3 length: 16 amino acids. CDR3 protein: CASSPRGALKYNEQFF. The CDR3 DNA sequence: TGTGCCAGCAGTCCGCGGGGGGCCCTAAAATACAATGAGCAGTTCTTC.

Turning to this clonotype: One junction end disagrees with the germline gene, perhaps due to a read error. The chain uses TRBV5-1 and TRBJ2-3; the D is unclear. Germline CDR1 SGHRS, CDR2 YFSETQ. This CDR3 contains 13 residues. The CDR3: CASSPGGTATQYF. DNA of the CDR3: TGCGCCAGCAGCCCGGGCGGCACAGCTACGCAGTATTTT.

The V and J genes are TRBV27 and TRBJ1-6, with 8 bases aligning to TRBD1. The junction had 10 bases not matched to a gene; V was cut back by 5 bases and J by 7 bases. This CDR3 comprises 16 residues. CDR1 and CDR2 from the germline V gene are MNHEY and SMNVEV (reference sequence). The CDR3 spells CASSPETGVRNSPLHF. The CDR3, as DNA: TGTGCCAGCAGTCCGGAGACAGGGGTACGCAATTCACCCCTCCACTTT.

This clonotype was recorded a few times. The chain uses TRBV18 and TRBJ1-2; D is uncertain. The CDR3 is 13 amino acids. The ends were cut back, 2 bases at V and 6 bases at J, with 10 bases in the middle. Germline V gene sequence: CDR1 KGHSH, CDR2 LQKENI. The CDR3 nucleotides read TGTGCCAGCTCACCAATCCAGGAGGATGGCTACACCTTC. It is translated as CASSPIQEDGYTF.